This passage covers 10 T cell receptor beta chains from one sample sequenced in a study of blood T cell repertoires in COVID-19. Some clones are missing from TCRdb's copy, which holds only in-frame ones; the method was immunoSEQ multiplex PCR. The table includes around 400,000 clones, approximately 93% detected once. The sample was PBMCs or T cells enriched from blood (not recorded which). The receptors come from a middle-aged woman who had been exposed to COVID-19.

The CDR3 DNA follows: TGCAGCGTTAGCAGGGGGGAGACCCAGTACTTC. As protein: CSVSRGETQYF. The chain carries TRBV29-1 and TRBJ2-5; 7 bases map to TRBD1. Germline loops: CDR1 SQVTM, CDR2 ANQGSEA. V gave up 5 bases and J gave up 5 bases; unmatched junction bases: 2. The CDR3 length is 11 residues.

Details on this clone: The identical CDR3 is also encoded by other nucleotide sequences in the sample. This chain connects TRBV5-4 to TRBJ1-2; 8 bases fit TRBD1. Per germline, CDR1 SGHNT and CDR2 YYREEE (reference sequence). Trimming took 4 bases from V and 5 from J; bases not matched to a gene: 7. The CDR3 is 14 residues long. The CDR3 bases are TGTGCCAGCAGCCCGGGACAGGAGATTTATGGCTACACCTTC. Its protein is CASSPGQEIYGYTF.

V usage is TRBV5-6 and J usage is TRBJ1-3; TRBD1 matches 7 bases. V dropped 0 bases and J dropped 4; count of bases not matched to a gene: 16. The germline CDR1 and CDR2 sequences are SGHDT and YYEEEE. This CDR3 region has 19 residues. As DNA, the CDR3 is TGTGCCAGCAGCTTGGCTTTGTCCGCGGGACAGATCCCCGGAAACACCATATATTTT. Encoded protein: CASSLALSAGQIPGNTIYF.

In DNA form, the CDR3 reads TGTGCCAGCAGCTTAGTGGGGACAGCGAACACTGAAGCTTTCTTT. Translation: CASSLVGTANTEAFF. The chain is built from TRBV7-2 and TRBJ1-1, with 7 positions matching TRBD1. This CDR3 is 15 amino acids long. The J segment lost 1 base and the V segment lost 1 base, leaving 3 bases of the junction unmatched. Germline values: CDR1 SGHTA, CDR2 FQGNSA.

The V call is TRBV7-9, the J call TRBJ2-1; D remains unclear. V was pared by 4 bases and J by 4 bases, with 8 bases between. Germline values: CDR1 SEHNR, CDR2 FQNEAQ (reference sequence). This CDR3 is 13 amino acids long. The CDR3 nucleotides are TGTGCCAGCAGCTCCACAGATTACAATGAGCAGTTCTTC. Encoded protein: CASSSTDYNEQFF.

The rearrangement joins TRBV7-3 to TRBJ1-1; D is unresolved. V was pared by 5 bases and J by 3 bases, with 10 bases between. Per germline, CDR1 SGHTA and CDR2 FQGTGA. The CDR3 is 13 residues long. The CDR3: CASSLRRDTEAFF. The CDR3 DNA reads as TGTGCCAGCAGCCTGCGCCGGGACACTGAAGCTTTCTTT.

This chain joins TRBV5-6 and TRBJ2-1; 8 bases align to TRBD1. Losses at the gene ends were 9 bases for V and 9 bases for J; bases not matched to a gene: 11. CDR1 is SGHDT and CDR2 is YYEEEE in the germline V gene. This CDR3 is built from 13 residues. CDR3 amino acids: CATSGQGIGEQFF. DNA of the CDR3: TGTGCCACCTCAGGACAGGGTATCGGTGAGCAGTTCTTC. The complete variable domain, with remaining parts taken from reference TRBV5-6 and TRBJ2-1, reads DAGVTQSPTHLIKTRGQQVTLRCSPKSGHDTVSWYQQALGQGPQFIFQYYEEEERQRGNFPDRFSGHQFPNYSSELNVNALLLGDSALYLCATSGQGIGEQFFGPGTRLTVL.

The gene calls are TRBV30 and TRBJ1-1, with D maybe TRBD1 (5 bases). The CDR3 has 15 residues. Trimming took off 0 bases at V and 1 base at J, with 12 bases between the two ends. Germline assignment: CDR1 GTSNPN and CDR2 SVGIG (reference sequence). DNA for the CDR3: TGTGCCTGGAGTGTGAACGCAGGGTGGAACACTGAAGCTTTCTTT. Encoded protein: CAWSVNAGWNTEAFF.

This chain uses TRBV6-5 with TRBJ2-7, with 10 bases matching TRBD2. Germline V gene lookup returns CDR1 MNHEY and CDR2 SVGAGI. Trimming cost V 6 bases and J 1 base; bases outside gene matches: 6. This CDR3 has 15 residues. The CDR3 DNA is TGTGCCAGCAGGCATCCGGGACTAGCGTCCTACGAGCAGTACTTC. Amino acids: CASRHPGLASYEQYF.

The chain recombines TRBV7-2 with TRBJ1-1; TRBD1 matches 8 bases. There are 15 residues in the CDR3. The V gene's germline CDR1 is SGHTA and CDR2 FQGNSA. Trimming removed 4 bases from V and 4 bases from J; junction bases left unmatched: 8. This CDR3 is CASSSGGGVGTEAFF. CDR3 bases: TGTGCCAGCAGCTCAGGGGGCGGAGTAGGCACTGAAGCTTTCTTT.